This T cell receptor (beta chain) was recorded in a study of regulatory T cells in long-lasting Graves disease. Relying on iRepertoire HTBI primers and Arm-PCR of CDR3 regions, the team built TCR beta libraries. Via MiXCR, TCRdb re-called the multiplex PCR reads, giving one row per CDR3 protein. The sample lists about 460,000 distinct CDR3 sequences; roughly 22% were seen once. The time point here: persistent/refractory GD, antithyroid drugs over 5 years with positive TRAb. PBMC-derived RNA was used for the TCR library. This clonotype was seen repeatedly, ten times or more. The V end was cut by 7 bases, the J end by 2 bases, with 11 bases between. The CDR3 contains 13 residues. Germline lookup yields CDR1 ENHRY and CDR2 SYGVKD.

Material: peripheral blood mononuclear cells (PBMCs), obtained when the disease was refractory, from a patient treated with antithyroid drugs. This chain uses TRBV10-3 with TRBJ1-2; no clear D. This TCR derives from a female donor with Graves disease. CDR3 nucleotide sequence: TGTGCCATCAAGGGAAACGGAAACTATGGCTACACCTTC. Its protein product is CAIKGNGNYGYTF.